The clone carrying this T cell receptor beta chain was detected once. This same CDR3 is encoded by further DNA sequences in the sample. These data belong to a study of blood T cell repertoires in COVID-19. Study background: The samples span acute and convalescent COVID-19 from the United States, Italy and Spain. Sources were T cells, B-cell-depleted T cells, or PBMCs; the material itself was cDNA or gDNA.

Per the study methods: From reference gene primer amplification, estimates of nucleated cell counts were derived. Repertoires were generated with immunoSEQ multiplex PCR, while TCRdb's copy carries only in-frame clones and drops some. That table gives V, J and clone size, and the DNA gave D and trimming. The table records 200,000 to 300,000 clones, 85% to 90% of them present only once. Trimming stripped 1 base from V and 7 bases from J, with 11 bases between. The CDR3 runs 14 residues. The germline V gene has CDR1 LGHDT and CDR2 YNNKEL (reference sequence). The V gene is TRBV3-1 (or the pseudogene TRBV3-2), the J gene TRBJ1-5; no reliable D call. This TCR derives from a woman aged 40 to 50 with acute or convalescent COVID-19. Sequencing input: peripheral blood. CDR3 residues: CASSQAGSNQPQHF. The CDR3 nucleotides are TGTGCCAGCAGCCAAGCGGGGTCCAACCAGCCCCAGCATTTT.